A single T cell receptor beta chain is shown here with its context. Its antigen remains unidentified. The sample belongs to a study of graft-versus-host responses after intestinal transplantation. Looking at the study overall: The study gave all recipients anti-thymocyte globulin induction, then tacrolimus and steroids for 2 to 3 years.

The CDR3 is made up of 14 amino acids. With V trimmed by 3 bases and J by 2 bases, 1 base remained unmatched. Germline loops: CDR1 SEHNR, CDR2 FQNEAQ (reference sequence). Generated by immunoSEQ multiplex PCR, the TCRdb table keeps only in-frame clones and is missing some. This repertoire shows over 100,000 clones, about 90% found once; its top ten account for approximately 0.97%. Overall study results and limits: GvH clone levels peaked in circulation, and this peak was associated with early post-transplant HvG declines.

The TCR comes from a human donor who received an intestinal transplant. This chain connects TRBV7-9 to TRBJ2-7; 10 bases match TRBD1. Specimen: unstimulated CD4+ T cells sorted from spleen or lymph node cells, collected before intestinal transplant. The CDR3 DNA sequence: TGTGCCAGCAGCTTGGGACAGGGGACCTACGAGCAGTACTTC. Protein product: CASSLGQGTYEQYF.